This section outlines one T cell receptor (beta chain) sequence together with its context. TCRbeta library preparation incorporated unique molecular identifiers. TCRdb processed the PCR reads anew with MiXCR; each CDR3 protein has one entry. The data contain 7,000 or so distinct CDR3 sequences, less than 6% of them singletons. Germline CDR1 is KGHDR and CDR2 is SFDVKD. This CDR3 comprises 16 residues. The data were taken from a study of T-cell reconstitution after alpha-beta-depleted transplantation in children. V gene TRBV24-1 combines with J gene TRBJ2-1; 8 positions match TRBD1. The DNA end favors TRBJ2-5, so the J call may be wrong. This sample comprised PBMCs, mostly from graft donor cells, obtained 180 days after TCRalphabeta/CD19-depleted stem cell transplant. The origin of this receptor is a child less than two years old who had a stem cell transplant for acute myeloid leukemia, so the T cells may come from the graft donor. CDR3 region: CATSAWTGKEKETQYF. In nucleotides, the CDR3 is TGTGCCACCAGTGCCTGGACAGGGAAGGAAAAAGAGACCCAGTACTTC.